These 11 T cell receptor beta chains share one sample of origin, sequenced in a study of cytomegalovirus exposure and HLA in healthy donors. The primer mix had 60 Vbeta and 13 Jbeta primers. Assay: immunoSEQ multiplex PCR; the TCRdb copy retains only in-frame clones and omits some. This sample has approximately 110,000 clones, with around three quarters found just once. Specimen: PBMCs. These receptors were obtained from a woman aged 40 to 55 in good health and CMV-seropositive.

This chain uses TRBV9 with TRBJ2-3; unclear D gene. CDR1 and CDR2 (germline): SGDLS, YYNGEE. CDR3 size: 13 residues. V was clipped by 1 base and J by 0 bases, with 3 bases between them. The CDR3 reads CASSVPSTDTQYF. DNA of the CDR3: TGTGCCAGCAGCGTACCTAGCACAGATACGCAGTATTTT.

The chain combines TRBV28 with TRBJ1-2; 8 positions match TRBD1. This CDR3 contains 16 residues. With V trimmed by 1 base and J by 8 bases, 12 bases remained unmatched. CDR1 and CDR2 from the germline V gene are MDHEN and SYDVKM. The CDR3 sequence: CASSLFLFRDRSGYTF. For the CDR3, the DNA is TGTGCCAGCAGTTTATTCTTGTTTCGGGACAGGTCCGGCTACACCTTC.

The chain joins TRBV27 to TRBJ2-2; tentative D call: TRBD2 (5 bases). V lost 6 bases, J lost 5 bases, and 7 bases lay in between. Per the germline V gene, CDR1 is MNHEY and CDR2 is SMNVEV (reference sequence). The CDR3 is made up of 12 amino acids. CDR3 protein: CASRTGTGELFF. CDR3 sequence (DNA): TGTGCCAGCAGAACGGGGACCGGGGAGCTGTTTTTT.

This rearrangement joins TRBV14 to TRBJ2-5; D remains unclear. Germline V gene data show CDR1 as SGHDN and CDR2 as FVKESK. This CDR3 contains 15 residues. The V gene lost 0 bases and the J gene lost 2 bases, with 10 bases spanning the gap. This CDR3 is CASSQDRSRQETQYF. The CDR3 DNA is TGTGCCAGCAGCCAAGATAGGTCTAGACAAGAGACCCAGTACTTC.

The chain couples TRBV19 to TRBJ2-7, with a tentative D call TRBD1 (5 bases). Deletions cut 8 bases from V and 0 bases from J, with 14 bases between. Germline V CDR1 and CDR2: LNHDA, SQIVND (reference sequence). The CDR3 loop spans 14 amino acids. This CDR3 is CASVKGRDSYEQYF. CDR3 sequence (DNA): TGTGCCAGTGTAAAGGGGCGTGACTCCTACGAGCAGTACTTC.

This rearrangement joins TRBV28 to TRBJ2-1; 12 nucleotides align to TRBD2. V shed 6 bases and J 4 bases; nucleotides not matched to a gene: 10. The V gene's germline CDR1 is MDHEN and CDR2 SYDVKM. The CDR3 covers 17 residues. The CDR3 coding sequence is TGTGCCAGCAGCCTTTGGGCGGGGACTAGCGGGTACAATGAGCAGTTCTTC. Protein sequence: CASSLWAGTSGYNEQFF.

The genes are TRBV6-5 and TRBJ1-3; D is undetermined. This CDR3 region has 14 residues. Germline CDR1 and CDR2: MNHEY and SVGAGI. The V gene lost 7 bases and the J gene lost 1 base, with 11 bases spanning the gap. CDR3 sequence (DNA): TGTGCCAGCACCACTCGAGAGTCTGGAAACACCATATATTTT. Translation gives CASTTRESGNTIYF.

This chain connects TRBV30 to TRBJ2-7; TRBD2 aligns across 8 bases. The germline CDR1 and CDR2 sequences are GTSNPN and SVGIG (reference sequence). The CDR3 is made up of 12 amino acids. V was clipped by 5 bases and J by 3 bases; unmatched bases: 3. CDR3 in DNA: TGTGCCTGGGGCCGGGGGGGCTACGAGCAGTACTTC. Protein: CAWGRGGYEQYF. The full variable domain, completed using reference TRBV30 and TRBJ2-7, is SQTIHQWPATLVQPVGSPLSLECTVEGTSNPNLYWYRQAAGRGLQLLFYSVGIGQISSEVPQNLSASRPQDRQFILSSKKLLLSDSGFYLCAWGRGGYEQYFGPGTRLTVT.

V gene TRBV7-8 combines with J gene TRBJ1-6; 7 positions agree with TRBD1. J gave up 10 bases and V 0 bases, and 3 bases lay outside the gene matches. Germline-derived CDR1 and CDR2 are SGHVS and FQNEAQ. The CDR3 is 14 residues long. The CDR3 region is CASSLATGQSPLHF. The CDR3 DNA reads TGTGCCAGCAGCTTAGCGACAGGGCAATCACCCCTCCACTTT.

The rearrangement links TRBV5-5 to TRBJ1-1; TRBD1 is a possible D gene (6 bases). Germline assignment: CDR1 SGHKS and CDR2 YYEKEE (reference sequence). V lost 1 base and J 3 bases, leaving 7 bases between the germline ends. This CDR3 comprises 13 residues. The CDR3 bases are TGTGCCAGCAGCTTGAACAGGGACACTGAAGCTTTCTTT. Translating it yields CASSLNRDTEAFF.

This clone was observed a few times. The V gene is TRBV6-4, the J gene TRBJ2-1, with D possibly TRBD2 on 5 matching bases. The CDR3 is made up of 14 amino acids. V was pared by 4 bases and J by 7 bases, with 14 bases between. Looked up from germline, CDR1 is MRHNA and CDR2 is SNTAGT. CDR3 in amino acids: CASSASTGFNEQFF. CDR3 DNA sequence: TGTGCCAGCAGTGCCTCAACGGGATTTAATGAGCAGTTCTTC.